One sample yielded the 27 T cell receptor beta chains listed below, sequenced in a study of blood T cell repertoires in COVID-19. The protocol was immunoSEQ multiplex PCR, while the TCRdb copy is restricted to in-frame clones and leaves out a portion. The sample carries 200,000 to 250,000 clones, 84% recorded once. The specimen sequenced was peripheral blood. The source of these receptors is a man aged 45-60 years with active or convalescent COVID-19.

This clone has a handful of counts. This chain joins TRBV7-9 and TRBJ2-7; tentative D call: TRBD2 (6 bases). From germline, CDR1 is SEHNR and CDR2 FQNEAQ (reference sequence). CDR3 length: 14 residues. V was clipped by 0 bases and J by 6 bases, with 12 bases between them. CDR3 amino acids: CASSLAGTSGEQYF. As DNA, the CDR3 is TGTGCCAGCAGCTTAGCTGGGACTTCGGGCGAGCAGTACTTC.

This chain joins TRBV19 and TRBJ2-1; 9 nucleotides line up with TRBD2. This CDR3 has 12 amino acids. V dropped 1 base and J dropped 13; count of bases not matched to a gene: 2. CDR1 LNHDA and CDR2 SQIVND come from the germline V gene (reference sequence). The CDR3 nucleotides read TGTGCCAGTAGTATAGCCGGGACTAGCCAGTTCTTC. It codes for CASSIAGTSQFF.

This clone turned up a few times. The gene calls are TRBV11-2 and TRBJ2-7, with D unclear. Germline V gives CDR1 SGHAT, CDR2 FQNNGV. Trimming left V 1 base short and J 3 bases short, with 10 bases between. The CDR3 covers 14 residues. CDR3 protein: CASSLVLGYYEQYV. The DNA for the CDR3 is TGTGCCAGCAGCTTAGTTCTGGGCTACTACGAGCAGTACGTC.

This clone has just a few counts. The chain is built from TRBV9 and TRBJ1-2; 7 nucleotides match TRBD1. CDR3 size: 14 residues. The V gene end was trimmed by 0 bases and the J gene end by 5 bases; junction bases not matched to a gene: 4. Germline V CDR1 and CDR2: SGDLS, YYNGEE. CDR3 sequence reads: CASSVAAGGYGYTF. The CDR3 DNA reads TGTGCCAGCAGCGTAGCGGCAGGGGGATATGGCTACACCTTC.

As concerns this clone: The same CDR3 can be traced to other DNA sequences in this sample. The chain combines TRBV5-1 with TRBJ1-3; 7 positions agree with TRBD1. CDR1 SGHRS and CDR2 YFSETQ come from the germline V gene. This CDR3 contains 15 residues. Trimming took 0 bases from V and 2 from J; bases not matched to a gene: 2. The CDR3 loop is CASSLGQGAGNTIYF. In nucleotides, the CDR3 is TGCGCCAGCAGCTTGGGGCAGGGGGCTGGAAACACCATATATTTT.

CDR3 coding DNA: TGTGCCACCAGCTATCAGGGGGGCACTGAAGCTTTCTTT. This sequence encodes CATSYQGGTEAFF. V gene TRBV15 combines with J gene TRBJ1-1; 7 bases fit TRBD1. This CDR3 contains 13 residues. V dropped 5 bases and J dropped 4; count of bases not matched to a gene: 4. Germline V gene sequence: CDR1 LNHNV, CDR2 YYDKDF (reference sequence).

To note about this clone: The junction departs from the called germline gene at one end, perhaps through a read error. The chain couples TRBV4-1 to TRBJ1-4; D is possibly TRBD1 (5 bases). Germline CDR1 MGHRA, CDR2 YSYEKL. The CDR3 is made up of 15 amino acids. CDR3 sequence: CASSQDRGGALKEVF. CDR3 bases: TGCGCCAGCAGCCAGGATAGGGGAGGGGCCTTGAAGGAGGTTTTT.

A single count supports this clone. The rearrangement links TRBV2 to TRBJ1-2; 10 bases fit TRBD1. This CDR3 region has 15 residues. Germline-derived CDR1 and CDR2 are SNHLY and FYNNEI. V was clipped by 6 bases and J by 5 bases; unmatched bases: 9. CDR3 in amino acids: CASSIDRGRPYGYTF. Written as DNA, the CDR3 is TGTGCCAGCAGCATTGACAGGGGGCGTCCTTATGGCTACACCTTC.

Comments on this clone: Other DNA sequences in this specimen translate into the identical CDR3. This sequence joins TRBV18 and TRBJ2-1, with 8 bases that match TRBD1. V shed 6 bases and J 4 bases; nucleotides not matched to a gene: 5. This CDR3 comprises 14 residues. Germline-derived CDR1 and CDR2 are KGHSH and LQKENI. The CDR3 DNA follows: TGTGCCAGCTCCCCCGGGACAGGTTACAATGAGCAGTTCTTC. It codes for CASSPGTGYNEQFF.

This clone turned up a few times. CDR3 residues: CASSLEGDRALNYNEQFF. DNA of the CDR3: TGTGCCAGCAGCTTAGAGGGGGACAGGGCTCTAAATTACAATGAGCAGTTCTTC. The V call is TRBV7-2, the J call TRBJ2-1; 9 positions match TRBD1. J gave up 4 bases and V 1 base, and 11 bases lay outside the gene matches. Looked up from germline, CDR1 is SGHTA and CDR2 is FQGNSA. The CDR3 length is 18 residues.

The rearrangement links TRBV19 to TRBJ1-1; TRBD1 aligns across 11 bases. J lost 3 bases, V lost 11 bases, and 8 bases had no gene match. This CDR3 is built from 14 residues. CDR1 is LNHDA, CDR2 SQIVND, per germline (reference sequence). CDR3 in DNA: TGTGCCTCCTGGACAGGGGGCGAGTACACTGAAGCTTTCTTT. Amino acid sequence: CASWTGGEYTEAFF. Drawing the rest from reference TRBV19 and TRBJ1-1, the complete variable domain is DGGITQSPKYLFRKEGQNVTLSCEQNLNHDAMYWYRQDPGQGLRLIYYSQIVNDFQKGDIAEGYSVSREKKESFPLTVTSAQKNPTAFYLCASWTGGEYTEAFFGQGTRLTVV.

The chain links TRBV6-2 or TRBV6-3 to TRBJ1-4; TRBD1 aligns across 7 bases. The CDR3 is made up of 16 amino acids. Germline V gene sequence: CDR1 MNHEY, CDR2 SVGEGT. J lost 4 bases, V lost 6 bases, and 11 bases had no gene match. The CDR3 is CASSPLGDSYNEKLFF. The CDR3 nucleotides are TGTGCCAGCAGCCCTCTTGGGGACAGCTATAATGAAAAACTGTTTTTT.

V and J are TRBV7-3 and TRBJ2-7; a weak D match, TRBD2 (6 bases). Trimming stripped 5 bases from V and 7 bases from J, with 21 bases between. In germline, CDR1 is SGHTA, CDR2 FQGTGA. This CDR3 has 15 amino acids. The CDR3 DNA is TGTGCCAGCAGCCCACCCGGTAGCGGACGGGTAGAGCAGTACTTC. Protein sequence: CASSPPGSGRVEQYF.

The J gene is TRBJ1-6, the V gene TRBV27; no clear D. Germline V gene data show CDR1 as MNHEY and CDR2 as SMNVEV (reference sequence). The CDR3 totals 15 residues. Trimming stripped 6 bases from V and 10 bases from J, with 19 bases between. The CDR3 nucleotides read TGTGCCAGCAGCCCCGAGGGAGGGCTGGGGTCACCCCTCCACTTT. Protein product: CASSPEGGLGSPLHF.

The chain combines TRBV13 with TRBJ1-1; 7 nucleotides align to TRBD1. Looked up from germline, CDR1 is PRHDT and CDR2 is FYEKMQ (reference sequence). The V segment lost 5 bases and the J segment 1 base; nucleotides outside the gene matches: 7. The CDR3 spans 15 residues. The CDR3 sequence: CASSVRQGWNTEAFF. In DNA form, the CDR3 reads TGTGCCAGCAGCGTTAGACAGGGTTGGAACACTGAAGCTTTCTTT.

The CDR3: CASSLAEANYGYTF. The CDR3 nucleotides are TGCGCCAGCAGCTTGGCGGAGGCTAACTATGGCTACACCTTC. The chain is built from TRBV5-1 and TRBJ1-2; D is undetermined. The germline V gene encodes CDR1 SGHRS and CDR2 YFSETQ. CDR3 length equals 14 residues. The germline V and J ends were trimmed by 0 bases and 0 bases, with 6 bases remaining between them.

Here the CDR3 reads CASSVRDTNQPQHF. CDR3 bases: TGTGCCAGTAGTGTCCGGGACACCAATCAGCCCCAGCATTTT. This chain joins TRBV19 and TRBJ1-5, with D perhaps matching TRBD1 (6 bases). Germline loops: CDR1 LNHDA, CDR2 SQIVND (reference sequence). V was trimmed by 5 bases and J by 3 bases, leaving 11 bases between them. The CDR3 spans 14 residues.

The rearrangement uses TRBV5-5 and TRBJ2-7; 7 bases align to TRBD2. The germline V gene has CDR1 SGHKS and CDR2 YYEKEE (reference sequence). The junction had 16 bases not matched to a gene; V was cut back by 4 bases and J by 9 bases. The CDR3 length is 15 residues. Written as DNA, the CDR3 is TGTGCCAGCAGCACTGGAGGGTTCGGGGGGTCTTGGCAGTACGTC. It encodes CASSTGGFGGSWQYV.

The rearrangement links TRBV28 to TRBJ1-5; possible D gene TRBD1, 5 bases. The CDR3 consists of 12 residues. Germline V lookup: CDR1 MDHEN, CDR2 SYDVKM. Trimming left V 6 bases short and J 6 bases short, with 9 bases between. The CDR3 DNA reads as TGTGCCAGCAGGGGGCCTGGTCAGCCCCAGCATTTT. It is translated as CASRGPGQPQHF.

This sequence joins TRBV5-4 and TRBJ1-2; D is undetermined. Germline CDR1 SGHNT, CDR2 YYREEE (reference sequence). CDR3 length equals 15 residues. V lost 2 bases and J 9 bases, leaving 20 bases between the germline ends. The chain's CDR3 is CASSFPAGKISSYTF. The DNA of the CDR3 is TGTGCCAGCAGCTTCCCAGCCGGGAAAATTTCGAGCTACACCTTC.

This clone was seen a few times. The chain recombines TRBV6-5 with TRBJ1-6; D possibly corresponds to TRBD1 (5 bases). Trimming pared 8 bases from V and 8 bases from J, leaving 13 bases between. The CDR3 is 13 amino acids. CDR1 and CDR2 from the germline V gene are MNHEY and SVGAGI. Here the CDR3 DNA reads TGTGCCAGCCAGGGAGGCGGGTATTCACCCCTCCACTTT. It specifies CASQGGGYSPLHF.

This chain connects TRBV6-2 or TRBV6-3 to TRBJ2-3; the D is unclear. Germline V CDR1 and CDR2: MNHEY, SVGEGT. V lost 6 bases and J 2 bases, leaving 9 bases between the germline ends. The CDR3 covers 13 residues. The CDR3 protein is CASSNDNTDTQYF. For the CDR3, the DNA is TGTGCCAGCAGCAATGACAACACAGATACGCAGTATTTT.

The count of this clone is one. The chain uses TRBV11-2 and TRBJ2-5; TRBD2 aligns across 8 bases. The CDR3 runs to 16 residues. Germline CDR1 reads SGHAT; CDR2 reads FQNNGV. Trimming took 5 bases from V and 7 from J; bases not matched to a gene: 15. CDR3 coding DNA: TGTGCCAGCAGCCCCGTTCGGGGGGGCCGACCAGGGACCCAGTACTTC. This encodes CASSPVRGGRPGTQYF.

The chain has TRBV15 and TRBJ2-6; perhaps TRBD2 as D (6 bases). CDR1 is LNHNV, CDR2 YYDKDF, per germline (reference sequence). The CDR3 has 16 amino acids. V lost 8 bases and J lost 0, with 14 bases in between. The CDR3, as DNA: TGTGCCACCCGGGGTAGCGGAATCTCTGGGGCCAACGTCCTGACTTTC. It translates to CATRGSGISGANVLTF.

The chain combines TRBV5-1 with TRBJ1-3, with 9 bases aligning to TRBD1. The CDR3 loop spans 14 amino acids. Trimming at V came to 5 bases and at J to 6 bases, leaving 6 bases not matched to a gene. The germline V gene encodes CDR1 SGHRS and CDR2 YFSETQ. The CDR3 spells CASRPRTGANTIYF. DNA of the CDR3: TGCGCCAGCAGACCTAGGACAGGGGCAAACACCATATATTTT. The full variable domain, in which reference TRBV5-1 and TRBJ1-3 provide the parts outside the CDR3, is KAGVTQTPRYLIKTRGQQVTLSCSPISGHRSVSWYQQTPGQGLQFLFEYFSETQRNKGNFPGRFSGRQFSNSRSEMNVSTLELGDSALYLCASRPRTGANTIYFGEGSWLTVV.

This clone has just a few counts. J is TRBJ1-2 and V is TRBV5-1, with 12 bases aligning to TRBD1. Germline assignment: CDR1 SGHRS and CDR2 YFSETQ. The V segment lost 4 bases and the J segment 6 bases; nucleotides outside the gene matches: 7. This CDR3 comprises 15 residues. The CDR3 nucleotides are TGCGCCAGCAGCCTACAAGGGACAGGGGGCGATGGCTACACCTTC. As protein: CASSLQGTGGDGYTF.

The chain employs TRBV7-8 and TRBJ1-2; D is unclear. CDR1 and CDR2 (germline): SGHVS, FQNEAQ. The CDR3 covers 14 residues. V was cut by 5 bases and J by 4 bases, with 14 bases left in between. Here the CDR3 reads CASSRESPSYGYTF. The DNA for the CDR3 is TGTGCCAGCAGCCGGGAGTCTCCCTCCTATGGCTACACCTTC.